Listed below are T cell receptor beta chains from one sample, sequenced in a study of identical twins. TCRdb independently ran MiXCR on the 5' RACE reads; one entry per CDR3 protein. This table holds some 570,000 distinct CDR3 sequences, 20% to 25% found once. These data are also associated with another study on yellow fever vaccine responses in identical twins.

Sequenced input: CD4+ T cells sorted from blood. These receptor sequences come from a woman between 18 and 30 years old in good health. Both conserved end residues are part of each CDR3. A D gene is named only where the DNA matches it firmly. Size tells how often a clone was seen (once, few, many) or the class of an expanded clone, and some rows leave it out.

J gene | D gene | clone size | V gene | CDR3 protein | CDR3 DNA
TRBJ2-3 | TRBD2 | NA | TRBV10-1 | CASSTSGSRADTQYF | TGCGCCAGCAGTACTAGCGGGAGTAGGGCAGATACGCAGTATTTT
TRBJ1-4 | NA | NA | TRBV7-9 | CASSTYRDATNEKLFF | TGTGCCAGCAGCACCTACAGGGATGCAACTAATGAAAAACTGTTTTTT
TRBJ2-5 | NA | NA | TRBV10-3 | CAISESSLTLSRTQYF | TGTGCCATCAGTGAGTCGAGCCTTACTCTAAGTCGGACCCAGTACTTC
TRBJ2-3 | NA | few | TRBV14 | CASSRGNTQYF | TGTGCCAGCAGCCGAGGGAATACGCAGTATTTT
TRBJ2-7 | TRBD2 | NA | TRBV5-5 | CASSLDWGPSGMTYEQYF | TGTGCCAGCAGCTTGGACTGGGGGCCTAGCGGGATGACCTACGAGCAGTACTTC
TRBJ2-1 | NA | NA | TRBV27 | CASSPRGRNNEQFF | TGTGCCAGCAGTCCCCGTGGTCGTAACAATGAGCAGTTCTTC
TRBJ2-3 | NA | few | TRBV4-2 | CASSQDYTTDTQYF | TGTGCCAGCAGCCAAGATTACACCACAGATACGCAGTATTTT
TRBJ2-2 | NA | NA | TRBV20-1 | CSARDGRVFTGELFF | TGCAGTGCTAGAGATGGTAGGGTCTTCACCGGGGAGCTGTTTTTT
TRBJ1-2 | NA | NA | TRBV11-3 | CASSSKGSSNYGYTF | TGTGCCAGCAGCTCGAAGGGGTCCTCTAACTATGGCTACACCTTC
TRBJ1-6 | NA | NA | TRBV7-9 | CASSLGKSPLHF | TGTGCCAGCAGCTTAGGGAAGTCACCCCTCCACTTT
TRBJ1-5 | TRBD1 | once | TRBV12-3/TRBV12-4 | CASSYGQGGQPQHF | TGTGCCAGCAGTTACGGACAGGGAGGTCAGCCCCAGCATTTT
TRBJ2-7 | TRBD2 | few | TRBV7-9 | CASSLVTSGTYEQYF | TGTGCCAGCAGCTTGGTGACTAGCGGGACCTACGAGCAGTACTTC
TRBJ2-1 | NA | NA | TRBV20-1 | CSARGSGGYNEQFF | TGCAGTGCTAGAGGGTCCGGGGGTTACAATGAGCAGTTCTTC
TRBJ2-1 | NA | few | TRBV15 | CATKKDPPGGNEQFF | TGTGCCACCAAAAAAGACCCCCCGGGTGGGAATGAGCAGTTCTTC
TRBJ1-5 | NA | NA | TRBV7-9 | CASSPPGVDSNQPQHF | TGTGCCAGCAGCCCCCCTGGGGTAGATAGCAATCAGCCCCAGCATTTT
TRBJ2-1 | TRBD1 | NA | TRBV10-3 | CAISAAGQDYNEQFF | TGTGCCATCAGTGCGGCGGGACAGGACTACAATGAGCAGTTCTTC
TRBJ2-3 | TRBD2 | few | TRBV6-5 | CASSYGGSRTDTQYF | TGTGCCAGCAGTTACGGCGGGAGCCGCACAGATACGCAGTATTTT
TRBJ2-7 | NA | NA | TRBV14 | CASSLSRFSYEQYF | TGTGCCAGCAGCCTCTCCAGGTTTTCCTACGAGCAGTACTTC
TRBJ2-5 | NA | few | TRBV29-1 | CSALRAGNQETQYF | TGCAGCGCCCTGAGGGCGGGAAACCAAGAGACCCAGTACTTC
TRBJ1-2 | NA | NA | TRBV10-3 | CAISGATFYGYTF | TGTGCCATCAGCGGAGCCACCTTCTATGGCTACACCTTC
TRBJ2-1 | TRBD2 | NA | TRBV11-2 | CASRLGTSGYNEQFF | TGTGCCAGCAGATTAGGGACTAGCGGATACAATGAGCAGTTCTTC
TRBJ2-1 | TRBD2 | NA | TRBV24-1 | CATSEVSGSSYNEQFF | TGTGCCACCAGTGAAGTCAGCGGGAGCTCCTACAATGAGCAGTTCTTC
TRBJ2-5 | TRBD1 | once | TRBV5-1 | CASSSAGGAGETQYF | TGCGCCAGCAGCTCGGCAGGGGGAGCAGGCGAGACCCAGTACTTC
TRBJ1-4 | NA | NA | TRBV10-3 | CAISEGAGNEKLFF | TGTGCCATCAGTGAAGGGGCTGGTAATGAAAAACTGTTTTTT
TRBJ2-1 | TRBD2 | NA | TRBV12-3/TRBV12-4 | CATTRGRGHWQFF | TGTGCCACCACCCGGGGGAGGGGCCATTGGCAGTTCTTC
TRBJ1-2 | NA | few | TRBV10-3 | CAISRGASSYGYTF | TGTGCCATCAGTCGGGGGGCGAGTTCCTATGGCTACACCTTC
TRBJ2-5 | TRBD2 | few | TRBV12-3/TRBV12-4 | CASRAGTSGVETQYF | TGTGCCAGCAGGGCCGGGACTAGCGGGGTTGAGACCCAGTACTTC
TRBJ2-7 | NA | few | TRBV6-1 | CASTPSTRGEQYF | TGTGCCAGCACCCCTTCTACCCGTGGCGAGCAGTACTTC
TRBJ2-2 | TRBD2 | few | TRBV20-1 | CSARAATSGRADTGELFF | TGCAGTGCTAGAGCGGCCACTAGCGGGAGGGCTGACACCGGGGAGCTGTTTTTT
TRBJ1-2 | TRBD1 | NA | TRBV29-1 | CSVRQPDRGGYGYTF | TGCAGCGTCCGTCAACCGGACAGGGGTGGCTATGGCTACACCTTC
TRBJ2-3 | NA | NA | TRBV20-1 | CSARGGFGTDTQYF | TGCAGTGCTAGAGGGGGCTTCGGCACAGATACGCAGTATTTT
TRBJ2-4 | NA | few | TRBV4-1 | CASSQFSGVVKNIQYF | TGCGCCAGCAGCCAATTTTCGGGAGTTGTCAAAAACATTCAGTACTTC
TRBJ2-3 | TRBD2 | few | TRBV20-1 | CSALSGSVSTDTQYF | TGCAGTGCTTTAAGCGGGAGCGTTTCCACAGATACGCAGTATTTT
TRBJ2-2 | TRBD1 | NA | TRBV2 | CASTGQGFTGELFF | TGTGCCAGCACCGGACAGGGGTTCACCGGGGAGCTGTTTTTT
TRBJ2-2 | NA | few | TRBV29-1 | CSAFLARTGELFF | TGCAGCGCTTTCCTAGCGCGAACCGGGGAGCTGTTTTTT
TRBJ2-7 | NA | NA | TRBV2 | CASTAASEQYF | TGTGCCAGCACGGCGGCTTCGGAGCAGTACTTC
TRBJ2-7 | NA | few | TRBV5-6 | CASSLEGARASYEQYF | TGTGCCAGCAGCTTGGAGGGAGCCAGGGCCTCCTACGAGCAGTACTTC
TRBJ2-1 | NA | few | TRBV24-1 | CATSDLEGVGEQFF | TGTGCCACCAGTGATTTAGAGGGGGTGGGGGAGCAGTTCTTC
TRBJ2-4 | TRBD2 | once | TRBV6-2/TRBV6-3 | CASSPEGPGLAGNGAKNIQYF | TGTGCCAGCAGTCCGGAGGGACCGGGACTAGCGGGAAATGGGGCCAAAAACATTCAGTACTTC
TRBJ2-1 | NA | few | TRBV24-1 | CATSDLGAPQFF | TGTGCCACCAGTGACTTAGGGGCCCCTCAGTTCTTC
TRBJ1-5 | TRBD1 | NA | TRBV5-1 | CASSFGQGEQPQHF | TGCGCCAGCAGCTTCGGACAGGGGGAGCAGCCCCAGCATTTT
TRBJ1-3 | NA | few | TRBV3-1 | CASSQRGGNTIYF | TGTGCCAGCAGCCAAAGAGGAGGAAACACCATATATTTT
TRBJ1-1 | NA | few | TRBV12-3/TRBV12-4 | CASSLREYTEAFF | TGTGCCAGCAGTTTAAGGGAGTACACTGAAGCTTTCTTT
TRBJ2-5 | TRBD1 | NA | TRBV20-1 | CSVDRGVKTQYF | TGCAGTGTCGACAGGGGTGTGAAGACCCAGTACTTC
TRBJ2-1 | TRBD1 | NA | TRBV6-1 | CASEGQWSNEQFF | TGTGCCAGCGAGGGACAGTGGAGCAATGAGCAGTTCTTC
TRBJ1-1 | NA | many | TRBV3-1 | CASSQVGGTEAFF | TGTGCCAGCAGCCAAGTAGGGGGCACTGAAGCTTTCTTT
TRBJ2-7 | NA | few | TRBV29-1 | CSVRHPQAPTYEQYF | TGCAGTGTCCGACACCCGCAGGCCCCAACCTACGAGCAGTACTTC
TRBJ2-1 | TRBD2 | NA | TRBV2 | CASAKRGADNNEQFF | TGTGCCAGCGCAAAGCGGGGGGCCGATAACAATGAGCAGTTCTTC
TRBJ1-2 | NA | NA | TRBV5-6 | CASSLVGPTSIGYTF | TGTGCCAGCAGCTTGGTGGGGCCAACCTCCATCGGCTACACCTTC
TRBJ1-3 | NA | NA | TRBV29-1 | CSVDDGPSGNTIYF | TGCAGCGTTGACGACGGTCCCTCTGGAAACACCATATATTTT
TRBJ2-1 | TRBD2 | NA | TRBV5-1 | CASREPSGAPNYEQFF | TGCGCCAGCAGAGAGCCTAGCGGGGCCCCTAATTATGAGCAGTTCTTC
TRBJ2-7 | TRBD2 | few | TRBV20-1 | CSARTSGRPTYEQYF | TGCAGTGCTAGGACTAGCGGGAGGCCCACCTACGAGCAGTACTTC
TRBJ2-7 | TRBD1 | few | TRBV27 | CASSSGQGLGEQYF | TGTGCCAGCAGTTCCGGACAGGGCCTGGGGGAGCAGTACTTC
TRBJ2-5 | NA | few | TRBV6-5 | CASSYGGSVETQYF | TGTGCCAGCAGTTACGGGGGGTCTGTTGAGACCCAGTACTTC
TRBJ2-3 | NA | many | TRBV18 | CASSPGYPDTQYF | TGTGCCAGCTCACCTGGTTACCCAGATACGCAGTATTTT
TRBJ2-6 | TRBD1 | NA | TRBV6-1 | CASSLDRFTSGANVLTF | TGTGCCAGCAGCCTGGACAGGTTTACTTCTGGGGCCAACGTCCTGACTTTC
TRBJ2-7 | TRBD2 | few | TRBV12-3/TRBV12-4 | CASSPRGENEQYF | TGTGCCAGCAGTCCCCGGGGGGAAAACGAGCAGTACTTC